This TCR beta chain was sequenced during a study of cytomegalovirus exposure and HLA in healthy donors. Overall study context: Earlier findings included over 90 million unique TCR beta sequences obtained from 170 million or so T cells. Clustering assigned 70% to 85% of the approximately 400 genotyped donors to the Caucasian-associated ancestry cluster. Findings of the study overall: It was reported that the classifier diagnosed cytomegalovirus status with high specificity and sensitivity in both the original and validation cohorts. The study recorded 150 to 200 TCR beta chains that were cytomegalovirus-associated.

V lost 6 bases to trimming and J lost 8 bases, with 22 bases between them. This CDR3 is 15 amino acids long. Germline CDR1 and CDR2: MDHEN and SYDVKM. PCR was performed using 60 Vbeta and 13 Jbeta primers. Sequencing was performed with immunoSEQ multiplex PCR; in TCRdb, only in-frame clones are kept and a portion is missing. The data hold 120,000 to 150,000 clones, with roughly 80% observed a single time. As regards this clone: The target antigen is unknown.

This receptor was taken from a woman aged 50 to 65 in good health and CMV-seropositive. The sample comprised PBMCs. The gene calls are TRBV28 and TRBJ1-2; the D gene is possibly TRBD1 (6 bases). The CDR3 sequence is CASRLGAVTHGGYTF. DNA for the CDR3: TGTGCCAGCAGACTGGGGGCGGTAACCCATGGAGGCTACACCTTC.